One sample yielded the 27 T cell receptor beta chains listed below, sequenced in a study of T-cell reconstitution after alpha-beta-depleted transplantation in children. Unique molecular identifiers tagged the TCRbeta library. A single record per CDR3 protein comes from TCRdb applying MiXCR to the PCR reads. The sample has nearly 400,000 distinct CDR3 sequences; roughly 22% are singletons. Sequenced here: PBMCs from the stem cell graft donor, sampled from the stem cell graft. The receptors come from a human donor who donated a stem cell graft to a child with acute myeloid leukemia.

V is TRBV5-1 and J is TRBJ2-3, with 9 bases matching TRBD2. The germline V gene has CDR1 SGHRS and CDR2 YFSETQ. With 3 bases clipped from V and 0 bases from J, the junction kept 5 bases outside the gene matches. The CDR3 extends over 16 amino acids. The CDR3 spells CASSSSGRLSTDTQYF. CDR3 sequence (DNA): TGCGCCAGCAGCTCAAGCGGGAGGTTGAGCACAGATACGCAGTATTTT.

This clonotype was detected only a few times. V and J are TRBV7-2 and TRBJ1-6; TRBD1 agrees at 7 bases. The CDR3 runs to 15 residues. CDR1 is SGHTA, CDR2 FQGNSA, per germline. Germline trimming cut 1 base from V and 4 bases from J; bases unmatched to any gene: 1. CDR3 loop: CASSLGTGYNSPLHF. The CDR3 coding sequence is TGTGCCAGCAGCTTAGGGACAGGTTATAATTCACCCCTCCACTTT. The complete variable domain, with remaining parts taken from reference TRBV7-2 and TRBJ1-6, reads GAGVSQSPSNKVTEKGKDVELRCDPISGHTALYWYRQSLGQGLEFLIYFQGNSAPDKSGLPSDRFSAERTGGSVSTLTIQRTQQEDSAVYLCASSLGTGYNSPLHFGNGTRLTVT.

The table lists this clonotype with a few counts. This sequence joins TRBV12-3 or TRBV12-4 and TRBJ1-2; D is unclear. The CDR3 is 12 amino acids. Trimming took off 3 bases at V and 8 bases at J, with 10 bases between the two ends. The CDR3 nucleotides are TGTGCCAGCAGTTTTAATGGTGAGGGCTACACCTTC. The encoded protein is CASSFNGEGYTF.

This clonotype has only a few counts. This chain joins TRBV7-3 and TRBJ2-5; TRBD1 agrees at 7 bases. This CDR3 has 15 residues. Germline CDR1 and CDR2: SGHTA and FQGTGA. V was clipped by 5 bases and J by 5 bases; unmatched bases: 11. CDR3 residues: CASSARGQVDETQYF. The CDR3 DNA reads TGTGCCAGCAGCGCTAGAGGACAGGTTGACGAGACCCAGTACTTC.

The CDR3 spells CASSLGLNGELFF. CDR3 DNA sequence: TGTGCCAGCAGTTTAGGGTTGAACGGGGAGCTGTTTTTT. The chain couples TRBV12-3 or TRBV12-4 to TRBJ2-2; no clear D gene. This CDR3 spans 13 amino acids. V was shortened by 1 base and J by 7 bases, with 7 bases between the two germline ends.

Only one count was recorded for this clonotype. The V gene is TRBV30, the J gene TRBJ2-3; D might be TRBD2 (6 bases). This CDR3 is 15 amino acids long. CDR1 is GTSNPN, CDR2 SVGIG, per germline (reference sequence). V gave up 2 bases and J gave up 2 bases, with 14 bases separating them. The CDR3 is CAWSWEDPYTDTQYF. Written as DNA, the CDR3 is TGTGCCTGGAGTTGGGAGGATCCATACACAGATACGCAGTATTTT.

This clonotype was seen ten or more times. The gene calls are TRBV15 and TRBJ2-6; 7 nucleotides match TRBD1. The CDR3 has 15 amino acids. The V and J ends lost 5 bases and 6 bases, in that order; junction bases with no gene match: 7. Germline-derived CDR1 and CDR2 are LNHNV and YYDKDF (reference sequence). This CDR3 reads CATSAGQVEANVLTF. The CDR3 bases are TGTGCCACCAGCGCCGGACAGGTCGAGGCCAACGTCCTGACTTTC.

The chain recombines TRBV28 with TRBJ2-7; no firm D call. This CDR3 region has 12 residues. The germline V gene has CDR1 MDHEN and CDR2 SYDVKM. Trimming left V 6 bases short and J 3 bases short, with 9 bases between. Here the CDR3 reads CASRSWNYEQYF. CDR3 coding DNA: TGTGCCAGCAGATCTTGGAACTACGAGCAGTACTTC.

This clonotype was picked up a small number of times. This chain links TRBV6-1 with TRBJ1-4; no definite D call. There are 15 residues in the CDR3. Germline CDR1 reads MNHNS; CDR2 reads SASEGT. Trimming removed 5 bases at V and 8 bases at J, with 18 bases between. The CDR3 nucleotides are TGTGCCAGCAGTCAAGGACGCTGGAACCGCGAAAAACTGTTTTTT. Its translation is CASSQGRWNREKLFF.

The gene calls are TRBV6-5 and TRBJ1-6; no clear D. V was clipped by 0 bases and J by 10 bases, with 16 bases between them. The length of the CDR3 is 16 residues. In germline, CDR1 is MNHEY, CDR2 SVGAGI. The CDR3 DNA is TGTGCCAGCAGTTACTCGATTACTCCGGGATACTCACCCCTCCACTTT. Translating it yields CASSYSITPGYSPLHF.

This clonotype was recorded many times. J is TRBJ2-7 and V is TRBV6-6; D is unresolved. V lost 8 bases and J 3 bases, leaving 8 bases between the germline ends. The germline V gene has CDR1 MNHNY and CDR2 SVGAGI (reference sequence). The length of the CDR3 is 11 residues. The CDR3: CASRWGYEQYF. The CDR3 nucleotides are TGTGCCAGCCGGTGGGGCTACGAGCAGTACTTC.

The CDR3 region has the DNA TGTGCCAGCAGTTCGGGACAGGGGACAGATGTGGATACGCAGTATTTT. This encodes CASSSGQGTDVDTQYF. V gene TRBV6-5 combines with J gene TRBJ2-3; 10 bases fit TRBD1. The germline CDR1 and CDR2 sequences are MNHEY and SVGAGI. V lost 4 bases and J lost 6; bases outside the gene matches: 10. The CDR3 sequence is 16 residues long.

This chain joins TRBV3-1 and TRBJ2-1, with TRBD2 as a possible D gene (5 bases). From germline, CDR1 is LGHDT and CDR2 YNNKEL (reference sequence). This CDR3 contains 15 residues. Deletions cut 1 base from V and 1 base from J, with 8 bases between. In nucleotides, the CDR3 is TGTGCCAGCAGCCAAGTCGGGATGTCCTACAATGAGCAGTTCTTC. It codes for CASSQVGMSYNEQFF.

In this sample, this clonotype turned up a few times. V is TRBV25-1 and J is TRBJ2-7, with D possibly called TRBD1 or TRBD2 (5 bases each). The CDR3 runs to 14 residues. V lost 3 bases and J lost 2, with 11 bases in between. In germline, CDR1 is MGHDK, CDR2 SYGVNS. The CDR3: CASSDHRDPYEQYF. In nucleotides, the CDR3 is TGTGCCAGCAGTGATCACCGGGACCCCTACGAGCAGTACTTC.

V and J are TRBV20-1 and TRBJ2-3; 11 bases are shared with TRBD1. V lost 6 bases and J lost 5; bases outside the gene matches: 7. The length of the CDR3 is 14 residues. Germline values: CDR1 DFQATT, CDR2 SNEGSKA (reference sequence). CDR3 nucleotides: TGCAGTGCCTTGGGACAGGGGGGTGGAGATACGCAGTATTTT. It yields the protein CSALGQGGGDTQYF.

This clonotype was seen more than once but under ten times. The gene calls are TRBV11-1 and TRBJ1-6, with 9 bases matching TRBD1. The CDR3 extends over 18 amino acids. Germline assignment: CDR1 SGHAT and CDR2 FQDESV (reference sequence). The trim removed 5 bases at V and 10 bases at J, leaving 18 bases unmatched. The CDR3: CASSPRSAGTGSRSPLHF. For the CDR3, the DNA is TGTGCCAGCAGCCCCCGATCGGCCGGGACAGGGTCTCGCTCACCCCTCCACTTT.

The table lists this clonotype with many counts. The chain has TRBV25-1 and TRBJ2-5, with D perhaps TRBD2 (6 bases). The germline V and J ends were trimmed by 6 bases and 7 bases, with 15 bases remaining between them. The CDR3 spans 13 residues. CDR1 and CDR2 from the germline V gene are MGHDK and SYGVNS. CDR3 DNA sequence: TGTGCCAGCAGGGGACTCGCCGAGGGGACCCAGTACTTC. This encodes CASRGLAEGTQYF.

This clonotype appeared a few times. This rearrangement joins TRBV4-2 to TRBJ2-7, with D tentatively TRBD1 (5 bases). Trimming cost V 6 bases and J 7 bases, with 19 bases left between them. Germline CDR1 reads LGHNA; CDR2 reads YNFKEQ. There are 14 residues in the CDR3. The CDR3 DNA follows: TGTGCCAGCAGTCAGACAGTTACAGAACGGGAGCAGTACTTC. Protein sequence: CASSQTVTEREQYF.

This clonotype was seen ten or more times. The CDR3 is CASGRETQYF. The CDR3 coding sequence is TGTGCCAGCGGGAGAGAGACCCAGTACTTC. V and J are TRBV25-1 and TRBJ2-5; D possibly corresponds to TRBD2 (5 bases). The V gene's germline CDR1 is MGHDK and CDR2 SYGVNS. With 8 bases removed from V and 4 bases from J, the gap between germline ends came to 5 bases. CDR3 length: 10 residues.

This clonotype has ten or more counts. This chain links TRBV20-1 with TRBJ2-1; 10 nucleotides match TRBD2. The germline CDR1 and CDR2 sequences are DFQATT and SNEGSKA (reference sequence). The CDR3 consists of 15 residues. J gave up 4 bases and V 0 bases, and 3 bases lay outside the gene matches. The CDR3 region is CSAREATSGYNEQFF. CDR3 bases: TGCAGTGCTAGAGAGGCGACTAGCGGGTACAATGAGCAGTTCTTC.

The genes are TRBV6-1 and TRBJ1-5; no reliable D call. The V and J ends lost 0 bases and 5 bases respectively, with 11 bases between them. CDR3 length: 15 amino acids. Germline CDR1 MNHNS, CDR2 SASEGT. The CDR3 nucleotides are TGTGCCAGCAGTGAAGCTAAGGGATTAGATCAGCCCCAGCATTTT. Translating it yields CASSEAKGLDQPQHF.

This chain links TRBV6-4 with TRBJ1-2; TRBD1 matches at 7 bases. Trimming removed 5 bases from V and 8 bases from J; junction bases left unmatched: 11. Germline CDR1 and CDR2: MRHNA and SNTAGT. CDR3 size: 14 residues. CDR3 protein: CASSPGPTTGGYTF. CDR3 DNA sequence: TGTGCCAGCAGTCCGGGTCCTACGACAGGGGGCTACACCTTC.

This clonotype has ten or more counts. V gene TRBV28 combines with J gene TRBJ2-1, with TRBD1 matching 12 bases. Per germline, CDR1 MDHEN and CDR2 SYDVKM. V was pared by 4 bases and J by 7 bases, with 17 bases of the junction left unmatched. CDR3 size: 19 residues. The CDR3 loop reads CASSSRGLRDRGRSNEQFF. The CDR3 bases are TGTGCCAGCAGTTCCCGTGGGCTCCGGGACAGGGGGCGGTCGAATGAGCAGTTCTTC.

The chain combines TRBV15 with TRBJ2-1, with 8 bases identical to TRBD1. The CDR3 consists of 14 residues. Trimming cost V 7 bases and J 7 bases; bases outside gene matches: 9. CDR1 is LNHNV, CDR2 YYDKDF, per germline (reference sequence). In DNA, the CDR3 is TGTGCCACCACCGTGACAGGGGAAGGGAATGAGCAGTTCTTC. This sequence encodes CATTVTGEGNEQFF.

For this clonotype: An end of the junction differs from the germline gene, which may be a read error. The V call is TRBV11-1, the J call TRBJ2-7, with D possibly being TRBD1 (6 bases). Per the germline V gene, CDR1 is SGHAT and CDR2 is FQDESV (reference sequence). The CDR3 is made up of 12 amino acids. CDR3 in amino acids: CASGLQGGEQYF. CDR3 bases: TGTGCCAGCGGCTTACAGGGTGGCGAGCAGTACTTC.

In its sample, this clonotype was seen many times. The chain couples TRBV29-1 to TRBJ1-3; D remains unclear. V lost 4 bases to trimming and J lost 4 bases, with 11 bases between them. In germline, CDR1 is SQVTM, CDR2 ANQGSEA. This CDR3 contains 13 residues. CDR3: CSVVFSSGNTIYF. In DNA, the CDR3 is TGCAGCGTTGTCTTCAGCTCAGGAAACACCATATATTTT. The whole variable domain, remainder taken from reference TRBV29-1 and TRBJ1-3, is SAVISQKPSRDICQRGTSLTIQCQVDSQVTMMFWYRQQPGQSLTLIATANQGSEATYESGFVIDKFPISRPNLTFSTLTVSNMSPEDSSIYLCSVVFSSGNTIYFGEGSWLTVV.

The chain carries TRBV5-5 and TRBJ2-5; 9 bases map to TRBD1. This CDR3 has 15 amino acids. The germline gives CDR1 SGHKS, CDR2 YYEKEE (reference sequence). Losses at the gene ends were 0 bases for V and 8 bases for J; bases not matched to a gene: 8. In DNA, the CDR3 is TGTGCCAGCAGCTTGGGTGGGACAGGGAATCCAACCCAGTACTTC. It encodes CASSLGGTGNPTQYF.